Below are 6 T cell receptor beta chains sequenced from a single sample in a study of control samples from healthy donors and cancer patients. Sequencing used immunoSEQ multiplex PCR; TCRdb keeps in-frame clones, though not all of them. This table has about 51,000 clones, roughly 80% appearing once. The sample was blood. Every receptor here comes from an older man in good health.

The CDR3 sequence: CASSLVGTDSYEQYF. The CDR3 region has the DNA TGTGCCAGCAGCTTAGTTGGGACAGACTCCTACGAGCAGTACTTC. The V gene is TRBV7-8, the J gene TRBJ2-7; 7 bases are a match to TRBD1. The CDR3 spans 15 residues. V shed 1 base, J shed 0 bases, and the junction held 3 bases outside the gene matches. Germline V gives CDR1 SGHVS, CDR2 FQNEAQ.

For this clone: Compared with germline, one end of the junction differs, possibly owing to a read error. The chain recombines TRBV5-4 with TRBJ2-5; a weak D match, TRBD2 (6 bases). Germline assignment: CDR1 SGHNT and CDR2 YYREEE (reference sequence). The CDR3 loop spans 16 amino acids. CDR3 region: CASTLGGRTLQETQYF. DNA for the CDR3: TGTGCCAGCACCTTGGGGGGACGAACGTTACAAGAGACCCAGTACTTC.

V usage is TRBV5-5 and J usage is TRBJ1-5; 9 bases are a match to TRBD1. The V gene's germline CDR1 is SGHKS and CDR2 YYEKEE (reference sequence). V gave up 4 bases and J gave up 4 bases; unmatched junction bases: 12. CDR3 size: 17 residues. The CDR3: CASSPRWGQGLNQPQHF. The DNA for the CDR3 is TGTGCCAGCAGCCCAAGGTGGGGACAGGGATTGAATCAGCCCCAGCATTTT.

V usage is TRBV5-1 and J usage is TRBJ1-5; 10 nucleotides match TRBD1. Per the germline V gene, CDR1 is SGHRS and CDR2 is YFSETQ. V lost 6 bases, J lost 6 bases, and 12 bases stayed unmatched. The CDR3 runs to 16 residues. The CDR3 is CASILPRGQGSQPQHF. As DNA, the CDR3 is TGCGCCAGCATCCTCCCGAGGGGACAGGGGAGTCAGCCCCAGCATTTT.

V and J are TRBV5-4 and TRBJ1-2; the D gene is possibly TRBD1 (5 bases). The germline CDR1 and CDR2 sequences are SGHNT and YYREEE (reference sequence). This CDR3 contains 16 residues. Trimming shortened V by 4 bases and J by 4 bases, and 20 bases separated the two germline ends. The CDR3 DNA follows: TGTGCCAGCAGCCCCCAGTCGGGGGTCCGTGGCTATGGCTACACCTTC. It yields the protein CASSPQSGVRGYGYTF.

The chain is built from TRBV5-5 and TRBJ1-1; 8 bases line up with TRBD1. Germline CDR1 reads SGHKS; CDR2 reads YYEKEE (reference sequence). Trimming took 4 bases from V and 3 from J; bases not matched to a gene: 5. The CDR3 totals 14 residues. The CDR3 protein is CASSLQGADTEAFF. Here the CDR3 DNA reads TGTGCCAGCAGCCTGCAGGGGGCGGACACTGAAGCTTTCTTT.